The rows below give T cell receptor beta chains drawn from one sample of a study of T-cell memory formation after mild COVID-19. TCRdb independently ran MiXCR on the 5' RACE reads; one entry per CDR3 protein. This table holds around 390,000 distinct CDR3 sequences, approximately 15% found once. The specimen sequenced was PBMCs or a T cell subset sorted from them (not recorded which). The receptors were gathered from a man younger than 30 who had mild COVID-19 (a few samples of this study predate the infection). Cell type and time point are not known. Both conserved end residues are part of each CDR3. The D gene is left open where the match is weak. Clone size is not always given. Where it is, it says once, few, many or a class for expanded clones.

CDR3 protein: CASSPTGQGGKTQYF
CDR3 DNA: TGTGCCAGCAGCCCGACCGGACAGGGTGGAAAGACCCAGTACTTC
D gene: TRBD1
V gene: TRBV7-9
J gene: TRBJ2-5
clone size: -

CDR3 protein: CASSPLEWTNEKLFF
CDR3 DNA: TGTGCCAGCAGTCCACTTGAGTGGACTAATGAAAAACTGTTTTTT
D gene: -
V gene: TRBV27
J gene: TRBJ1-4
clone size: -

CDR3 protein: CASSPHRVYGYTF
CDR3 DNA: TGTGCCAGCAGTCCACACAGGGTTTATGGCTACACCTTC
D gene: -
V gene: TRBV27
J gene: TRBJ1-2
clone size: -

CDR3 protein: CASGEATQYF
CDR3 DNA: TGTGCCAGCGGCGAGGCTACGCAGTATTTT
D gene: -
V gene: TRBV5-6
J gene: TRBJ2-3
clone size: -

CDR3 protein: CAWIGRRSTDTQYF
CDR3 DNA: TGTGCCTGGATTGGGCGACGGAGCACAGATACGCAGTATTTT
D gene: -
V gene: TRBV30
J gene: TRBJ2-3
clone size: -

CDR3 protein: CSAPRGGWVNTEAFF
CDR3 DNA: TGCAGTGCTCCCCGCGGGGGTTGGGTTAACACTGAAGCTTTCTTT
D gene: -
V gene: TRBV20-1
J gene: TRBJ1-1
clone size: few

CDR3 protein: CASSLTGDEQYF
CDR3 DNA: TGCGCCAGCAGCTTAACAGGGGACGAGCAGTACTTC
D gene: TRBD1
V gene: TRBV5-1
J gene: TRBJ2-7
clone size: many

CDR3 protein: CASSYSRASGGRETQYF
CDR3 DNA: TGTGCCAGCAGTTACTCACGGGCTAGCGGGGGGAGGGAGACCCAGTACTTC
D gene: TRBD2
V gene: TRBV6-5
J gene: TRBJ2-5
clone size: -

CDR3 protein: CASSSGTITDTQYF
CDR3 DNA: TGTGCCAGCAGTTCCGGGACTATCACAGATACGCAGTATTTT
D gene: TRBD2
V gene: TRBV6-2/TRBV6-3
J gene: TRBJ2-3
clone size: many

CDR3 protein: CASSTTGLVYGYTF
CDR3 DNA: TGCGCCAGCAGCACCACAGGGTTAGTCTATGGCTACACCTTC
D gene: -
V gene: TRBV5-1
J gene: TRBJ1-2
clone size: few

CDR3 protein: CASSQDWGLWDNEQFF
CDR3 DNA: TGCGCCAGCAGCCAAGATTGGGGCCTCTGGGACAATGAGCAGTTCTTC
D gene: -
V gene: TRBV4-3
J gene: TRBJ2-1
clone size: few

CDR3 protein: CALGVVNTEAFF
CDR3 DNA: TGTGCCCTAGGCGTTGTGAACACTGAAGCTTTCTTT
D gene: -
V gene: TRBV30
J gene: TRBJ1-1
clone size: -

CDR3 protein: CASSTRTRDLFF
CDR3 DNA: TGTGCCAGCAGCACCCGGACCCGCGACTTGTTCTTC
D gene: -
V gene: TRBV7-2
J gene: TRBJ2-1
clone size: -

CDR3 protein: CASSPPGPPDNEQFF
CDR3 DNA: TGTGCCAGCTCACCACCAGGTCCTCCTGACAATGAGCAGTTCTTC
D gene: -
V gene: TRBV18
J gene: TRBJ2-1
clone size: -

CDR3 protein: CSASPGGAGTQYF
CDR3 DNA: TGCAGTGCTAGCCCAGGCGGGGCGGGGACCCAGTACTTC
D gene: -
V gene: TRBV20-1
J gene: TRBJ2-5
clone size: few

CDR3 protein: CASSVDSTGANVLTF
CDR3 DNA: TGTGCCAGCAGCGTCGACAGCACTGGGGCCAACGTCCTGACTTTC
D gene: -
V gene: TRBV12-3/TRBV12-4
J gene: TRBJ2-6
clone size: -

CDR3 protein: CATRDRGLALQPQHF
CDR3 DNA: TGTGCCACAAGGGACAGGGGGCTCGCACTCCAGCCCCAGCATTTT
D gene: TRBD1
V gene: TRBV15
J gene: TRBJ1-5
clone size: -

CDR3 protein: CASSLTGTEQYF
CDR3 DNA: TGTGCCAGCAGCCTAACAGGGACCGAGCAGTACTTC
D gene: -
V gene: TRBV11-2
J gene: TRBJ2-7
clone size: many